A single sample is the source of the 3 T cell receptor beta chains below, sequenced in a study of tumor and adjacent non-tumor tissue in lung cancer. Three rounds of nested PCR, following a modified ARM-PCR protocol, produced the TCRbeta library. TCRdb independently ran MiXCR on the multiplex PCR reads; one entry per CDR3 protein. The repertoire includes about 200,000 distinct CDR3 sequences, around 70% of them detected once, and under 30% sits in the top ten. RNA was extracted from bulk tissue without any cell sorting. Sequences were obtained from lung tumor tissue. Receptors originate from a man aged 55 to 70 with non-small cell lung cancer.

This clonotype was recorded a few times. For the CDR3, the DNA is TGTGCCAGCAGACACGGGACTAGCGGGGCCTACGAGCAGTACTTC. Its translation is CASRHGTSGAYEQYF. The gene calls are TRBV6-2 or TRBV6-3 and TRBJ2-7; 13 bases map to TRBD2. CDR1 is MNHEY, CDR2 SVGEGT, per germline. CDR3 size: 15 residues. J gave up 2 bases and V 6 bases, and 4 bases lay outside the gene matches.

As concerns this clonotype: A much more abundant neighbour one base away suggests this may be a read error. The chain links TRBV7-9 to TRBJ1-3; D gene unclear. The germline gives CDR1 SEHNR, CDR2 FQNEAQ (reference sequence). Trimming cost V 1 base and J 1 base, with 2 bases left between them. The CDR3 is 13 amino acids. The CDR3 nucleotides read TGTGCCAGCAGCTTAGGTTCTGGAAACACCATATATTTT. This sequence encodes CASSLGSGNTIYF.

About this clonotype: Since a much larger clone is just one base distant, this may be a read error. The V call is TRBV20-1, the J call TRBJ2-7, with 7 positions matching TRBD2. CDR3 size: 12 residues. CDR1 is DFQATT and CDR2 is SNEGSKA in the germline V gene (reference sequence). Written as DNA, the CDR3 is TGCAGTGCCCCCCGGGAGGACTACGAGCAGCACTTC. Residues: CSAPREDYEQHF.